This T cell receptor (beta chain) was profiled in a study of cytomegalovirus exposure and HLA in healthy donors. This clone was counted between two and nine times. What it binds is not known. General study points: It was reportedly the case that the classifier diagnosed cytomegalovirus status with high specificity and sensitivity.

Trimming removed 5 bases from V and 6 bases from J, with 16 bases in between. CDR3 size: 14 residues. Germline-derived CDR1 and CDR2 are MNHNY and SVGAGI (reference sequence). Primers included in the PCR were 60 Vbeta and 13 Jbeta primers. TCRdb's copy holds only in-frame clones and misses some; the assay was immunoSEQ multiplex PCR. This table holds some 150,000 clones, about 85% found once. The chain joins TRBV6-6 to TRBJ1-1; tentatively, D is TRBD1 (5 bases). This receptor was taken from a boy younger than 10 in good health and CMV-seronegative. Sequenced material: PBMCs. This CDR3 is CASSQRRTSAEAFF. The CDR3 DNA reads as TGTGCCAGCAGTCAACGGCGGACAAGCGCTGAAGCTTTCTTT.